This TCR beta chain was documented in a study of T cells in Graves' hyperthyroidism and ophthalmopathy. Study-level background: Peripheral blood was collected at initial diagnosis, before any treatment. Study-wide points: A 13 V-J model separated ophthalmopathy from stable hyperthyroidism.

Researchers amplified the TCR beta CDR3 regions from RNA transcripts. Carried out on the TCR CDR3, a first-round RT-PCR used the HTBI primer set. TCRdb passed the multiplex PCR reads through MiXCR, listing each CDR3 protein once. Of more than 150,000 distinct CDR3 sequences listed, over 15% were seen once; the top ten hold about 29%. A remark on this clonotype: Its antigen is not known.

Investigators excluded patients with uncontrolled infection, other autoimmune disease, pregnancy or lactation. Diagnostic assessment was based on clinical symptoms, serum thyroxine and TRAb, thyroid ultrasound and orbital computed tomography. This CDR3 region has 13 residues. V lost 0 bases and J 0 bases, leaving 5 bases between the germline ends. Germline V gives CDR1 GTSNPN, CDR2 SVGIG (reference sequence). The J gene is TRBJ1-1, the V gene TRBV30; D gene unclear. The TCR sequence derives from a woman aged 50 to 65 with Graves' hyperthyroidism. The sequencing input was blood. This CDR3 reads CAWSVVMNTEAFF. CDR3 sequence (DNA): TGTGCCTGGAGTGTGGTGATGAACACTGAAGCTTTCTTT.